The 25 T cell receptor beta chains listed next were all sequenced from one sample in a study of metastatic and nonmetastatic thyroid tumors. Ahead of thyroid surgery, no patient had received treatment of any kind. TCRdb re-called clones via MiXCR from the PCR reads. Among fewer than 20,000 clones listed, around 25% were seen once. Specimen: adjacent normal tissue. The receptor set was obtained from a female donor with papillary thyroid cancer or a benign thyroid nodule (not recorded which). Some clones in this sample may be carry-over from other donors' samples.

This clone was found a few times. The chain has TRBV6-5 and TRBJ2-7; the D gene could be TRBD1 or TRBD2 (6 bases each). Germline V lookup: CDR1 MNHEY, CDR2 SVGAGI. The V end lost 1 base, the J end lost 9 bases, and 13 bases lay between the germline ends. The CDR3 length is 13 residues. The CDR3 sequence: CASSYLGGGPQYF. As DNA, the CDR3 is TGTGCCAGCAGTTACTTGGGTGGGGGGCCGCAGTACTTC.

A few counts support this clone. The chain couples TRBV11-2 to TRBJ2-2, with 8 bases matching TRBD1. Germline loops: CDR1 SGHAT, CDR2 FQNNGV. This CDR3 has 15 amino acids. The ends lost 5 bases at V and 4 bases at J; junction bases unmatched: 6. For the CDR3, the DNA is TGTGCCAGCAGCCCAGGACAGGGTGGCACCGGGGAGCTGTTTTTT. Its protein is CASSPGQGGTGELFF.

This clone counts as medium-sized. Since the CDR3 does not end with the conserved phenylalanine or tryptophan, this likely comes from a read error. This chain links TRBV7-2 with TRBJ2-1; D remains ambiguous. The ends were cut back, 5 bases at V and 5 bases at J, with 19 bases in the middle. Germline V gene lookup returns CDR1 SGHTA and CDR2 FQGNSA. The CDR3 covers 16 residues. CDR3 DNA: TGTGCCAGCAGCCTCCAGTCTCAAGTGGGGAACAATGAGCAGTTCGTC. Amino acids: CASSLQSQVGNNEQFV.

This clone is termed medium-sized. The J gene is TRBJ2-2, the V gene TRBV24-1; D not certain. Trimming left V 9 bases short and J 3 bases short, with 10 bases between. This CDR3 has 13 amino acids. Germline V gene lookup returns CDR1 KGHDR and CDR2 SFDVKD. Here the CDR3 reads CATRSTHTGELFF. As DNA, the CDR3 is TGTGCCACCCGCTCGACCCACACCGGGGAGCTGTTTTTT.

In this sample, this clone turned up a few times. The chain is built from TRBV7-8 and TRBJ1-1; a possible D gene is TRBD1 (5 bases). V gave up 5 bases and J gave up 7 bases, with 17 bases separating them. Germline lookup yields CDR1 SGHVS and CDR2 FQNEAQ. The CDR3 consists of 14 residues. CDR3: CASSPAGRQHEAFF. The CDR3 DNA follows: TGTGCCAGCAGCCCCGCCGGTAGACAGCATGAAGCTTTCTTT.

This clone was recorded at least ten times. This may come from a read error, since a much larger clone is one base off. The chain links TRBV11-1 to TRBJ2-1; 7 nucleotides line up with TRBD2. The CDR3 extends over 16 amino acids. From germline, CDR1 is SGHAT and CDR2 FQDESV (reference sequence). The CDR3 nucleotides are TGTGCCAGCAGCTCACCGACTAGCTCCCCCTACAATGAGCAGCTCTTC. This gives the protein CASSSPTSSPYNEQLF.

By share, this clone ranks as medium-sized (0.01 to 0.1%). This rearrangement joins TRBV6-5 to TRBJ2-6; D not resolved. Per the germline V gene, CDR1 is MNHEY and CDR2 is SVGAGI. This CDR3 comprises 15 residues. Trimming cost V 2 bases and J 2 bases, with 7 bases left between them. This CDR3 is CASSYLIAGANVLTF. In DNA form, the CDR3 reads TGTGCCAGCAGTTACCTTATCGCTGGGGCCAACGTCCTGACTTTC.

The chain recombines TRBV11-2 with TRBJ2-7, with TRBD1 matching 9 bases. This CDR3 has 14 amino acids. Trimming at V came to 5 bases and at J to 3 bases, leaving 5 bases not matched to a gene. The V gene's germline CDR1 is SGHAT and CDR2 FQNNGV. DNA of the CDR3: TGTGCCAGCAGCCCAGCGGGACAGGGCTACGAGCAGTACTTC. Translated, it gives CASSPAGQGYEQYF.

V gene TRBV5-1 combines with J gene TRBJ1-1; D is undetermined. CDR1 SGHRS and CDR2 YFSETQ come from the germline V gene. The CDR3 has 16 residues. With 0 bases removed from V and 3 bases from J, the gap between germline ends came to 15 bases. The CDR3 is CASSLATALGDTEAFF. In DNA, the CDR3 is TGCGCCAGCAGCTTGGCGACCGCCCTTGGGGACACTGAAGCTTTCTTT.

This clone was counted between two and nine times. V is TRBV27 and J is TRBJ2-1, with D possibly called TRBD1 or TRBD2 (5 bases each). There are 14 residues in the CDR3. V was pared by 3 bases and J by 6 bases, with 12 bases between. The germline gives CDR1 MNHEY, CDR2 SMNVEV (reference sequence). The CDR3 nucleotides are TGTGCCAGCAGTTTTCGGGGTAGGGGCAATGAGCAGTTCTTC. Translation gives CASSFRGRGNEQFF.

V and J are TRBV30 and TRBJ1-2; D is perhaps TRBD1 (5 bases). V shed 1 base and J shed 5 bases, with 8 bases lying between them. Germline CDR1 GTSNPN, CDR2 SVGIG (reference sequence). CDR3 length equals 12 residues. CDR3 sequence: CAWSEDTYGYTF. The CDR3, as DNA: TGTGCCTGGAGTGAGGACACGTATGGCTACACCTTC.

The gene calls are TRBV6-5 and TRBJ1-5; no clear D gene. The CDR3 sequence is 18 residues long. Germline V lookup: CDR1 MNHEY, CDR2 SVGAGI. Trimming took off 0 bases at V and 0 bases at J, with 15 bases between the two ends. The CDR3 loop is CASSYSRKGTYSNQPQHF. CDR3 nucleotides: TGTGCCAGCAGTTACTCTCGTAAGGGAACTTATAGCAATCAGCCCCAGCATTTT.

CDR3 region: CAISESYEQFF. The CDR3, as DNA: TGTGCCATCAGTGAATCCTATGAGCAGTTCTTC. This chain connects TRBV10-3 to TRBJ2-1; D is ambiguous. The CDR3 runs to 11 residues. Looked up from germline, CDR1 is ENHRY and CDR2 is SYGVKD. Deletions cut 3 bases from V and 8 bases from J, with 5 bases between.

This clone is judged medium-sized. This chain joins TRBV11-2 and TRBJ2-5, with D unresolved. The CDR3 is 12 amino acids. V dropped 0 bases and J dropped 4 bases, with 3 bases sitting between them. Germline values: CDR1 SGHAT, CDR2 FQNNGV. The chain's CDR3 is CASSLETETQYF. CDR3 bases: TGTGCCAGCAGCTTAGAGACAGAGACCCAGTACTTC.

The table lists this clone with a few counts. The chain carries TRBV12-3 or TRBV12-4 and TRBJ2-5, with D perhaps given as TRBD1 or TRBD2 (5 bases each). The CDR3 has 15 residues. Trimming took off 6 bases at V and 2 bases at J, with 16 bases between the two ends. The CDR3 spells CASSPRDQIQETQYF. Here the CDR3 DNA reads TGTGCCAGCAGCCCCCGGGACCAAATTCAAGAGACCCAGTACTTC.

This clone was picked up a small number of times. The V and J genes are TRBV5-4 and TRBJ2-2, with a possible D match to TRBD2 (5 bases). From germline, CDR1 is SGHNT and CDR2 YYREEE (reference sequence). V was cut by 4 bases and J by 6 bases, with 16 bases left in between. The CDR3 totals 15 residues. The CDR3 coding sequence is TGTGCCAGCAGCCCGAGGGAACGGGCCCCCGGGGAGCTGTTTTTT. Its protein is CASSPRERAPGELFF. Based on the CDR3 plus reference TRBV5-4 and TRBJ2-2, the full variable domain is ETGVTQSPTHLIKTRGQQVTLRCSSQSGHNTVSWYQQALGQGPQFIFQYYREEENGRGNFPPRFSGLQFPNYSSELNVNALELDDSALYLCASSPRERAPGELFFGEGSRLTVL.

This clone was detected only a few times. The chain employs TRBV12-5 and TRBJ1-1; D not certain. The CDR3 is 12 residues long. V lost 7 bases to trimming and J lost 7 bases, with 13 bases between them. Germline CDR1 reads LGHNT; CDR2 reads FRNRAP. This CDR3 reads CASAHERDEAFF. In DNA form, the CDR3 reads TGTGCTAGTGCACACGAAAGGGATGAAGCTTTCTTT.

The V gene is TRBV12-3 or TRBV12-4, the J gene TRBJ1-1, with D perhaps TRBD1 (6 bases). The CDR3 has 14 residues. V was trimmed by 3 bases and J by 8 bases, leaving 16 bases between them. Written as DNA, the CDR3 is TGTGCCAGCAGTTTGAACACAGGGACATTCGAAGCTTTCTTT. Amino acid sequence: CASSLNTGTFEAFF.

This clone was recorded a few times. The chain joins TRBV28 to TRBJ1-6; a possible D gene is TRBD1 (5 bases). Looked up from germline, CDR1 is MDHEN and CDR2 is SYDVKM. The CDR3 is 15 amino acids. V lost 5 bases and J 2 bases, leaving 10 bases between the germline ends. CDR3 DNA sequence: TGTGCCAGCAGTACGGGACCGCCCTATAATTCACCCCTCCACTTT. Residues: CASSTGPPYNSPLHF.

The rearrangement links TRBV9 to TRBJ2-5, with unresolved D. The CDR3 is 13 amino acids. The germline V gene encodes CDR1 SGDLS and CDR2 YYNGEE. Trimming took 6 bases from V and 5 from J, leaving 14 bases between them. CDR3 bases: TGTGCCAGCACCGTCGGAAAGGGTGAGACCCAGTACTTC. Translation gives CASTVGKGETQYF. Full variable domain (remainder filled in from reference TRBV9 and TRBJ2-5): DSGVTQTPKHLITATGQRVTLRCSPRSGDLSVYWYQQSLDQGLQFLIQYYNGEERAKGNILERFSAQQFPDLHSELNLSSLELGDSALYFCASTVGKGETQYFGPGTRLLVL.

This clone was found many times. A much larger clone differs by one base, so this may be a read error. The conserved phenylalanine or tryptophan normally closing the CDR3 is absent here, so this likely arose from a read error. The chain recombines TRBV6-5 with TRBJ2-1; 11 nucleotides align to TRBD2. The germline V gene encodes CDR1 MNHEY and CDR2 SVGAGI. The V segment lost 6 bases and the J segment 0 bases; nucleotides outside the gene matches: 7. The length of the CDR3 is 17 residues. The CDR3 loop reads CASSRLAGGSSYNEQFV. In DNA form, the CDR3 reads TGTGCCAGCAGCCGATTAGCGGGAGGGAGCTCCTACAATGAGCAGTTCGTC.

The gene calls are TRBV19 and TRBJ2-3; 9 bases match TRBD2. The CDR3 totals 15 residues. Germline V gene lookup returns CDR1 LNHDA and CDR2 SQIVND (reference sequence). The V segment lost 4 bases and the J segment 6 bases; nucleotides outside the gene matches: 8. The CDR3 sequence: CASSNRGRAADTQYF. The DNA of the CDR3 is TGTGCCAGTAGTAATCGCGGGAGGGCCGCGGATACGCAGTATTTT.

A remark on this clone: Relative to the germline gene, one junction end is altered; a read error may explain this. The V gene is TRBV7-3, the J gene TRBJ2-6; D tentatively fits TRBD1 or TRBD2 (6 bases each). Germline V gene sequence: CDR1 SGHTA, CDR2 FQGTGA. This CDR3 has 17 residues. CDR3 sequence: CASSLMGGSSEANVMTF. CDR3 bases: TGTGCCAGCAGCTTAATGGGGGGCAGCTCGGAGGCCAACGTCATGACTTTC.

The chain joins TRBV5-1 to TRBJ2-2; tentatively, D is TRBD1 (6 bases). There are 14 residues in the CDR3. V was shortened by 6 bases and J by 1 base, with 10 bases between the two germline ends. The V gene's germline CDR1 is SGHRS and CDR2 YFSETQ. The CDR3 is CASKTGMNTGELFF. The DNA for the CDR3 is TGCGCCAGCAAAACAGGGATGAACACCGGGGAGCTGTTTTTT.

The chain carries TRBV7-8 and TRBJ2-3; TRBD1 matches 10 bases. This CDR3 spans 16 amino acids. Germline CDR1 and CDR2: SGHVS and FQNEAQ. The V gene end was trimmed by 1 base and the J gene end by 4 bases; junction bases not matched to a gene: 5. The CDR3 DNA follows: TGTGCCAGCAGCTTAGATCGGACAGGGGGTCCAGATACGCAGTATTTT. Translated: CASSLDRTGGPDTQYF.